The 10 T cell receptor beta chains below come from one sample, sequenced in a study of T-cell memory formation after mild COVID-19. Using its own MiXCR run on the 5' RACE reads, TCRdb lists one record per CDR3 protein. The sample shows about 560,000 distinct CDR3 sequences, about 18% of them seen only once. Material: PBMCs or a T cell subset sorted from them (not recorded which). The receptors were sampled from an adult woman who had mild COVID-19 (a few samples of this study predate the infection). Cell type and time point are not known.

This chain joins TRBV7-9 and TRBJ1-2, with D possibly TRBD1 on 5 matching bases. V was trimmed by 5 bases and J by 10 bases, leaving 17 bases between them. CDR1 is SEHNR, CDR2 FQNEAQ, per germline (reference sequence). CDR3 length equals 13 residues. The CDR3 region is CASSHRSRDVYTF. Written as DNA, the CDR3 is TGTGCCAGCAGCCACCGGAGCAGGGACGTCTACACCTTC.

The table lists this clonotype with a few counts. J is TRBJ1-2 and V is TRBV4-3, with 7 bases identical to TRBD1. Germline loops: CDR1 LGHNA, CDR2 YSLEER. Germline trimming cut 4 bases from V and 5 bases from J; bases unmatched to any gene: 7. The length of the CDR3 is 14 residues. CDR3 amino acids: CASSPEGQKYGYTF. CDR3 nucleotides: TGCGCCAGCAGCCCGGAGGGACAGAAGTATGGCTACACCTTC.

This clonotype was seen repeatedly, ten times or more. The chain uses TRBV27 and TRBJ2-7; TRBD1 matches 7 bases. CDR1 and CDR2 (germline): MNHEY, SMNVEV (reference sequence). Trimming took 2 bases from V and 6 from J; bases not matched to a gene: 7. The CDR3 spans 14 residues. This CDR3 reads CASSLRTGHLEQYF. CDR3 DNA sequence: TGTGCCAGCAGTTTACGGACAGGACATCTCGAGCAGTACTTC.

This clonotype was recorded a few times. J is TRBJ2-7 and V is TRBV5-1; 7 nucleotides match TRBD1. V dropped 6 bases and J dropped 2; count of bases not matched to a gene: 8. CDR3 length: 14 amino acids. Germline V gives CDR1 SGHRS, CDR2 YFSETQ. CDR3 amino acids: CASTEPGQTYEQYF. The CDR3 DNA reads TGCGCCAGCACTGAACCGGGACAGACCTACGAGCAGTACTTC.

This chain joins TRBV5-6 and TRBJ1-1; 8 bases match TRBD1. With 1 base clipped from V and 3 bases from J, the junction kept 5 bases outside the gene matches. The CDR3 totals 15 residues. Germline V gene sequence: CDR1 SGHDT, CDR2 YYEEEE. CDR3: CASSLWHRGYTEAFF. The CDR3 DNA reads TGTGCCAGCAGCTTGTGGCACAGGGGGTACACTGAAGCTTTCTTT.

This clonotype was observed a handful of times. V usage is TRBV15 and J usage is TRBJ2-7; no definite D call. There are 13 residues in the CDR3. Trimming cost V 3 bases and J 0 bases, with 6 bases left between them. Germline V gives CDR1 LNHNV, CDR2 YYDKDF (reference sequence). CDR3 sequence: CATSRASSYEQYF. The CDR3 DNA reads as TGTGCCACCAGCAGGGCTAGCTCCTACGAGCAGTACTTC.

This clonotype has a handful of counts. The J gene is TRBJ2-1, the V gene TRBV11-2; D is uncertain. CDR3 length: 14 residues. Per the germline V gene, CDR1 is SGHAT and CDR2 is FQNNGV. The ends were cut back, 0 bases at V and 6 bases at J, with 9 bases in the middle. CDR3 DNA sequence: TGTGCCAGCAGCTTAGATCCTTCGGCCAATGAGCAGTTCTTC. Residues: CASSLDPSANEQFF.

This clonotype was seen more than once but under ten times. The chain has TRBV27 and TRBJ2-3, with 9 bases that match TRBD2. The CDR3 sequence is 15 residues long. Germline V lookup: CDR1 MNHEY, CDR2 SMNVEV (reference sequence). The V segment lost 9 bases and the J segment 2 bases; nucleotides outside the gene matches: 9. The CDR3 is CASNLAGWVTDTQYF. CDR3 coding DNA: TGTGCCAGTAATCTAGCGGGATGGGTCACAGATACGCAGTATTTT.

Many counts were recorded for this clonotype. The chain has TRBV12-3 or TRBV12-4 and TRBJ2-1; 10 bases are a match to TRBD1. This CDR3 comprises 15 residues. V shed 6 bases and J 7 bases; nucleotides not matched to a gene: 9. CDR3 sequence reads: CASRPGTGVRNEQFF. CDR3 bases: TGTGCCAGCAGGCCCGGGACAGGGGTAAGGAATGAGCAGTTCTTC.

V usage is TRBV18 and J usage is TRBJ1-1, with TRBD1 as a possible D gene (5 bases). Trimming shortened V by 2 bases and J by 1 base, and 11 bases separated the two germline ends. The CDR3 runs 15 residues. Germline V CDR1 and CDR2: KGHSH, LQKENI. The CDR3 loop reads CASSPSTVSNTEAFF. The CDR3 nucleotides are TGTGCCAGCTCACCATCGACAGTCTCGAACACTGAAGCTTTCTTT.